These T cell receptor beta chains were read from a single sample in a study of cytomegalovirus exposure and HLA in healthy donors. Clones were read by immunoSEQ multiplex PCR, and TCRdb kept only the in-frame ones, dropping some. The table has about 210,000 clones, about 80% seen once. The sequenced sample consisted of PBMCs. The receptor source for this set is a man aged 35 to 55 in good health and CMV-seropositive. The CDR3 runs from the conserved cysteine through the conserved F or W. D genes are given only for firm matches. Clone sizes are given selectively: once, few, many, or a class where the clone is expanded.

D,size,J,V,CDR3,DNA
.,.,TRBJ2-3,TRBV21-1,CASSPPPRLRCATQYF,TGTGCCAGCAGCCCCCCCCCGCGGCTGCGTTGTGCTACGCAGTATTTT
.,.,TRBJ1-2,TRBV5-5,CASSLAIAQPNYGYTF,TGTGCCAGCAGCTTGGCCATCGCACAACCTAACTATGGCTACACCTTC
.,.,TRBJ2-3,TRBV7-3,CASSLSLTGTDTQYF,TGTGCCAGCAGCTTAAGTCTCACCGGGACAGATACGCAGTATTTT
.,few,TRBJ1-4,TRBV6-1,CASSERHQSEKLFF,TGTGCCAGCAGTGAACGACATCAGAGTGAAAAACTGTTTTTT
.,.,TRBJ1-5,TRBV6-5,CASSVQITQPQHF,TGTGCCAGCAGTGTACAAATAACGCAGCCCCAGCATTTT
.,.,TRBJ2-4,TRBV9,CASSVAPGAKNIQYF,TGTGCCAGCAGCGTAGCCCCGGGAGCCAAAAACATTCAGTACTTC
TRBD1,.,TRBJ1-6,TRBV7-6,CASSLQGDNSPLHF,TGTGCCAGCAGCTTACAGGGGGATAATTCACCCCTCCACTTT
.,.,TRBJ2-7,TRBV7-9,CASRPSNTGYEQYF,TGTGCCAGCAGACCCAGTAATACGGGCTACGAGCAGTACTTC
.,.,TRBJ1-3,TRBV19,CASNRDSGNTIYF,TGTGCCAGCAACAGGGACTCTGGAAACACCATATATTTT
TRBD1,.,TRBJ2-2,TRBV4-2,CASSQRGQGAGLSTGELFF,TGTGCCAGCAGCCAAAGGGGACAGGGGGCTGGGTTGAGCACCGGGGAGCTGTTTTTT
.,.,TRBJ2-3,TRBV7-2,CASSSRTLTQYF,TGTGCCAGCAGCTCTCGGACTCTTACGCAGTATTTT
.,.,TRBJ2-7,TRBV28,CASNLPGLSPKEQYF,TGTGCCAGCAACCTACCGGGACTTAGCCCGAAGGAGCAGTACTTC
.,.,TRBJ1-4,TRBV5-6,CASSLADRSDEKLFF,TGTGCCAGCAGCTTGGCCGACAGGTCAGATGAAAAACTGTTTTTT
TRBD2,.,TRBJ2-3,TRBV6-5,CASSGLAGMEYF,TGTGCCAGCAGCGGTCTAGCGGGGATGGAATATTTT
.,.,TRBJ2-6,TRBV7-9,CSSSPPVAGDRSGANVLTF,TGTTCCAGCAGCCCCCCTGTGGCAGGGGATAGGTCTGGGGCCAACGTCCTGACTTTC
.,.,TRBJ2-7,TRBV7-9,CFCFKQKAAYEQYF,TGTTTTTGTTTCAAGCAGAAGGCGGCATACGAGCAGTACTTC
.,.,TRBJ2-5,TRBV29-1,CSVEEPGNNQETQYF,TGCAGCGTTGAAGAACCGGGGAATAACCAAGAGACCCAGTACTTC
.,.,TRBJ2-2,TRBV18,CASSPAQTGELFF,TGTGCCAGCTCACCAGCGCAAACCGGGGAGCTGTTTTTT
.,once,TRBJ2-3,TRBV7-2,CASSSGPGRTDTQYF,TGTGCCAGCAGCTCGGGTCCCGGGAGAACAGATACGCAGTATTTT
.,.,TRBJ1-6,TRBV6-1,CASSEAGHSPLHF,TGTGCCAGCAGTGAAGCGGGGCACTCACCCCTCCACTTT
TRBD2,.,TRBJ2-2,TRBV4-1,CASSQEVPSGWNTGELFF,TGCGCCAGCAGCCAAGAAGTGCCTAGCGGGTGGAACACCGGGGAGCTGTTTTTT
.,.,TRBJ2-6,TRBV2,CASSEARVSNVLTF,TGTGCCAGCAGTGAGGCCAGGGTCTCCAACGTCCTGACTTTC
.,.,TRBJ1-2,TRBV6-1,CASEMGRDFYGYTF,TGTGCCAGCGAAATGGGCAGGGACTTCTATGGCTACACCTTC
.,.,TRBJ1-3,TRBV6-5,CASSYHRGAGNTIYF,TGTGCCAGCAGTTATCACCGGGGGGCAGGAAACACCATATATTTT